This T cell receptor beta chain was identified in a study of shared clonotypes between healthy human individuals. This CDR3 is built from 14 residues. The germline V gene has CDR1 ENHRY and CDR2 SYGVKD. Trimming pared 7 bases from V and 0 bases from J, leaving 12 bases between. Repertoires were generated with immunoSEQ multiplex PCR, while TCRdb's copy carries only in-frame clones and drops some. The table lists around 1.5 million clones, 95% to 99% of them singletons. The TCR comes from a young man in good health. Sequencing used naive CD4+ T cells sorted from blood. The subset here: CD45RA+ positively selected. This chain connects TRBV10-3 to TRBJ1-2; D gene ambiguous. CDR3 region: CAINEGPANYGYTF. In DNA form, the CDR3 reads TGTGCCATCAACGAGGGTCCAGCTAACTATGGCTACACCTTC.